A single sample gave rise to the 21 T cell receptor beta chains below, sequenced in a study of PD-L1 blockade in urothelial cancer. Sequencing was performed with immunoSEQ multiplex PCR; in TCRdb, only in-frame clones are kept and a portion is missing. Found here are some 120,000 clones, 80% to 90% of them singletons; the top ten hold 1.7%. Stated time point: peripheral blood 6 weeks after treatment start. Sequenced material: PBMCs, taken around atezolizumab (anti-PD-L1) treatment. The receptors here all came from a man aged 55 to 70 with urothelial cancer.

V is TRBV29-1 and J is TRBJ2-1, with 10 bases identical to TRBD2. Germline V gene data show CDR1 as SQVTM and CDR2 as ANQGSEA. The CDR3 contains 13 residues. After removal of 5 bases from V and 12 bases from J, the junction contained 10 bases not matched to a gene. CDR3 nucleotide sequence: TGCAGCGTTCCGGGACTAGCGATAGGGGGGCAGTTCTTC. This translates into CSVPGLAIGGQFF.

As for this clone: Within the sample, other DNA sequences also encode this same CDR3. The genes are TRBV29-1 and TRBJ2-5, with D perhaps TRBD1 (5 bases). V lost 3 bases, J lost 5 bases, and 7 bases lay in between. This CDR3 has 11 residues. The germline gives CDR1 SQVTM, CDR2 ANQGSEA. CDR3 coding DNA: TGCAGCGTTGAGCCAGGGGAGACCCAGTACTTC. Translated, it gives CSVEPGETQYF. Full variable domain (outside the CDR3, taken from reference TRBV29-1 and TRBJ2-5): SAVISQKPSRDICQRGTSLTIQCQVDSQVTMMFWYRQQPGQSLTLIATANQGSEATYESGFVIDKFPISRPNLTFSTLTVSNMSPEDSSIYLCSVEPGETQYFGPGTRLLVL.

This clone rates as medium-sized. The V gene is TRBV11-2, the J gene TRBJ2-2; D might be TRBD2 (6 bases). CDR1 is SGHAT and CDR2 is FQNNGV in the germline V gene. The V end was cut by 11 bases, the J end by 4 bases, with 11 bases between. There are 12 residues in the CDR3. CDR3 DNA sequence: TGTGCCCTTCTCGGGGGCACCGGGGAGCTGTTTTTT. Translation: CALLGGTGELFF.

CDR3 coding DNA: TGTGCCAGCTCACCAGAACAGGGGCCCGAGCAGTACTTC. Translated: CASSPEQGPEQYF. This chain uses TRBV18 with TRBJ2-7; 7 positions agree with TRBD1. Unmatched junction bases numbered 4, after V lost 2 bases and J lost 6 bases. The CDR3 totals 13 residues. Germline V gene lookup returns CDR1 KGHSH and CDR2 LQKENI. Full variable domain (remainder filled in from reference TRBV18 and TRBJ2-7): NAGVMQNPRHLVRRRGQEARLRCSPMKGHSHVYWYRQLPEEGLKFMVYLQKENIIDESGMPKERFSAEFPKEGPSILRIQQVVRGDSAAYFCASSPEQGPEQYFGPGTRLTVT.

The CDR3 protein is CASSSSDSFEQYF. CDR3 DNA sequence: TGTGCCAGCAGTTCCTCGGACAGTTTCGAGCAGTACTTC. The rearrangement uses TRBV27 and TRBJ2-7, with a weak D call TRBD1 (6 bases). CDR3 length equals 13 residues. Per the germline V gene, CDR1 is MNHEY and CDR2 is SMNVEV (reference sequence). V shed 4 bases and J shed 6 bases, with 13 bases lying between them.

The count of this clone is one. The V and J genes are TRBV29-1 and TRBJ2-7, with a possible D match to TRBD1 (5 bases). V lost 4 bases and J lost 2, with 6 bases in between. Per germline, CDR1 SQVTM and CDR2 ANQGSEA. The CDR3 has 11 amino acids. For the CDR3, the DNA is TGCAGCGTTGGCAGGGCCTACGAGCAGTACTTC. It codes for CSVGRAYEQYF.

The chain recombines TRBV19 with TRBJ1-1, with TRBD1 matching over 7 bases. The germline V gene encodes CDR1 LNHDA and CDR2 SQIVND (reference sequence). Germline trimming cut 5 bases from V and 1 base from J; bases unmatched to any gene: 7. The CDR3 is 15 amino acids. CDR3 in amino acids: CASSWQGDGNTEAFF. CDR3 bases: TGTGCCAGTAGTTGGCAGGGGGATGGGAACACTGAAGCTTTCTTT.

V is TRBV27 and J is TRBJ2-5; TRBD2 is a possible D gene (5 bases). The CDR3 consists of 13 residues. Germline loops: CDR1 MNHEY, CDR2 SMNVEV (reference sequence). V was clipped by 8 bases and J by 5 bases, with 15 bases between them. The CDR3 DNA sequence: TGTGCCAGCTCAGGACTCCACCGGGAGACCCAGTACTTC. Translating it yields CASSGLHRETQYF.

The gene calls are TRBV28 and TRBJ1-4; 7 nucleotides match TRBD1. Germline CDR1 reads MDHEN; CDR2 reads SYDVKM. This CDR3 region has 13 residues. The ends lost 3 bases at V and 8 bases at J; junction bases unmatched: 3. The CDR3, as DNA: TGTGCCAGCAGTTTTCAGGGGGAAGAAAAACTGTTTTTT. Translation: CASSFQGEEKLFF.

Only one count was recorded for this clone. The chain is built from TRBV7-3 and TRBJ2-5, with D tentatively TRBD2 (5 bases). V dropped 5 bases and J dropped 5 bases, with 12 bases sitting between them. CDR3 size: 13 residues. CDR1 and CDR2 (germline): SGHTA, FQGTGA. CDR3 DNA: TGTGCCAGCAGCACTGTTGGCGGGGAGACCCAGTACTTC. The encoded protein is CASSTVGGETQYF.

The rearrangement links TRBV5-4 to TRBJ2-5; possible D gene TRBD1, 7 bases. The CDR3 sequence is 16 residues long. CDR1 SGHNT and CDR2 YYREEE come from the germline V gene (reference sequence). Trimming pared 4 bases from V and 2 bases from J, leaving 18 bases between. The CDR3 sequence is CASSPPKQGGQETQYF. The CDR3 DNA is TGTGCCAGCAGCCCCCCAAAGCAGGGGGGACAAGAGACCCAGTACTTC.

This rearrangement joins TRBV5-1 to TRBJ2-1, with TRBD2 matching 7 bases. Germline CDR1 is SGHRS and CDR2 is YFSETQ. The CDR3 runs 13 residues. The V gene end was trimmed by 5 bases and the J gene end by 7 bases; junction bases not matched to a gene: 6. CDR3 bases: TGCGCCAGCAGTTGGGCGGGAGCTAATGAGCAGTTCTTC. Amino acids: CASSWAGANEQFF.

J is TRBJ1-1 and V is TRBV11-3; weak D call: TRBD1 (6 bases). Looked up from germline, CDR1 is SGHNT and CDR2 is YENEEA. The CDR3 runs to 13 residues. V lost 6 bases and J 4 bases, leaving 12 bases between the germline ends. In nucleotides, the CDR3 is TGTGCCAGCAGTACCGGGGGGGCCACTGAAGCTTTCTTT. It specifies CASSTGGATEAFF. Full variable domain (outside the CDR3, taken from reference TRBV11-3 and TRBJ1-1): EAGVVQSPRYKIIEKKQPVAFWCNPISGHNTLYWYLQNLGQGPELLIRYENEEAVDDSQLPKDRFSAERLKGVDSTLKIQPAELGDSAVYLCASSTGGATEAFFGQGTRLTVV.

The gene calls are TRBV27 and TRBJ2-7; TRBD1 matches at 7 bases. The CDR3 loop spans 13 amino acids. V lost 6 bases to trimming and J lost 5 bases; unmatched junction nucleotides: 7. Germline values: CDR1 MNHEY, CDR2 SMNVEV (reference sequence). CDR3 loop: CASRPQGRHEQYF. As DNA, the CDR3 is TGTGCCAGCAGGCCACAGGGGCGCCACGAGCAGTACTTC.

This sequence joins TRBV20-1 and TRBJ2-5, with D unclear. This CDR3 is built from 11 residues. CDR1 and CDR2 from the germline V gene are DFQATT and SNEGSKA (reference sequence). Deletions cut 3 bases from V and 5 bases from J, with 7 bases between. CDR3 protein: CSASPPETQYF. The CDR3 DNA reads as TGCAGTGCTAGTCCCCCTGAGACCCAGTACTTC.

This chain joins TRBV28 and TRBJ1-1, with TRBD1 as a possible D gene (6 bases). Looked up from germline, CDR1 is MDHEN and CDR2 is SYDVKM. The CDR3 covers 15 residues. V lost 3 bases and J lost 3, with 14 bases in between. The CDR3 region has the DNA TGTGCCAGCAGTTTTGCGGGGGCCGGGGACACTGAAGCTTTCTTT. Protein sequence: CASSFAGAGDTEAFF.

J is TRBJ1-5 and V is TRBV7-2; D might be TRBD1 (6 bases). V was trimmed by 5 bases and J by 0 bases, leaving 11 bases between them. The CDR3 length is 15 residues. The germline V gene has CDR1 SGHTA and CDR2 FQGNSA. The CDR3 coding sequence is TGTGCCAGCAGCCCCGGACAGTCTAGCAATCAGCCCCAGCATTTT. Encoded protein: CASSPGQSSNQPQHF.

The count of this clone is one. The rearrangement joins TRBV27 to TRBJ2-5, with D perhaps matching TRBD2 (7 bases). Trimming removed 10 bases at V and 6 bases at J, with 18 bases between. The length of the CDR3 is 13 residues. Germline-derived CDR1 and CDR2 are MNHEY and SMNVEV (reference sequence). The CDR3 here is CATTMAGAQTQYF. CDR3 nucleotides: TGTGCCACTACAATGGCGGGGGCACAGACCCAGTACTTC.

V gene TRBV27 combines with J gene TRBJ2-7; 9 nucleotides align to TRBD1. The CDR3 contains 15 residues. After removal of 6 bases from V and 6 bases from J, the junction contained 12 bases not matched to a gene. Germline-derived CDR1 and CDR2 are MNHEY and SMNVEV (reference sequence). As DNA, the CDR3 is TGTGCCAGCAGCACTCCGGGACAGGGTTCTCGCGAGCAGTACTTC. It yields the protein CASSTPGQGSREQYF.

The rearrangement uses TRBV5-4 and TRBJ1-1; D remains unclear. Trimming removed 0 bases at V and 6 bases at J, with 12 bases between. Germline V gene data show CDR1 as SGHNT and CDR2 as YYREEE (reference sequence). The length of the CDR3 is 14 residues. The CDR3 sequence: CASSLGFGWAEAFF. The CDR3 coding sequence is TGTGCCAGCAGCTTGGGGTTCGGGTGGGCTGAAGCTTTCTTT.

This chain uses TRBV28 with TRBJ1-4, with D maybe TRBD1 (6 bases). V lost 3 bases and J 11 bases, leaving 16 bases between the germline ends. This CDR3 contains 14 residues. Germline assignment: CDR1 MDHEN and CDR2 SYDVKM. CDR3 residues: CASSFGGDDRKLFF. The CDR3 coding sequence is TGTGCCAGCAGTTTTGGGGGCGATGATCGGAAACTGTTTTTT. The full variable domain, rest sourced from reference TRBV28 and TRBJ1-4, is DVKVTQSSRYLVKRTGEKVFLECVQDMDHENMFWYRQDPGLGLRLIYFSYDVKMKEKGDIPEGYSVSREKKERFSLILESASTNQTSMYLCASSFGGDDRKLFFGSGTQLSVL.